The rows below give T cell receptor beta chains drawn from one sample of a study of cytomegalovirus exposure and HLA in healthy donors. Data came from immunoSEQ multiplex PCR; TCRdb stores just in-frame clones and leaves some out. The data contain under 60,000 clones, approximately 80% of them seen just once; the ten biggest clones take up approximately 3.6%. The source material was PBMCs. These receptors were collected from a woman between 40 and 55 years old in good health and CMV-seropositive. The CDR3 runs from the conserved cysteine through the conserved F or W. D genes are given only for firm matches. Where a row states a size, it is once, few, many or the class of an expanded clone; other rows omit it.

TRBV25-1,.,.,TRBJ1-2,TGTGCCAGCGGGACACAGAACTATGGCTACACCTTC,CASGTQNYGYTF
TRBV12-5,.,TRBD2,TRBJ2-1,TGTGCTAGTGGTTTTGGGGGGGGTGCGGGATTTCAGTTCTTC,CASGFGGGAGFQFF
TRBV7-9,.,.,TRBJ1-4,TGTGCCAGCAGCCCACCCCCTGGGGGGTATAATGAAAAACTGTTTTTT,CASSPPPGGYNEKLFF
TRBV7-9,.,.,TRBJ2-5,TGTGCCAGCAGCCGTCCTGCGGGGTACCAAGAGACCCAGTACTTC,CASSRPAGYQETQYF
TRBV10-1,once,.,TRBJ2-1,TGCGCCAGCAGTGGCGCAGGGGCCCAATTCAAATTCTTC,CASSGAGAQFKFF
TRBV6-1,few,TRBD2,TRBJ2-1,TGTGCCAGCACCACCCGAGGGGAGGGTACCCAAGGGCAGTTCTTC,CASTTRGEGTQGQFF
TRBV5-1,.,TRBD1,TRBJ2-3,TGCGCCAGCAGCAGAGGGGACAGTACAGATACGCAGTATTTT,CASSRGDSTDTQYF
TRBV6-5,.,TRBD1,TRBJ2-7,TGTGCCAGCGGTTCCCTCGGGACAGGGCTCTACGAGCAGTACTTC,CASGSLGTGLYEQYF
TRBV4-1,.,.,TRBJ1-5,TGCGCCAGCAGCCAAGATATGGCAGGGAATCAGCCCCAGCATTTT,CASSQDMAGNQPQHF
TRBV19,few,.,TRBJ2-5,TGTGCCAGTAGTAAACAGGGATTTTGGGAGACCCAGTACTTC,CASSKQGFWETQYF
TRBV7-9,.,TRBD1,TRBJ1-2,TGTGCCAGCAGCTTTACGGCAGGGGGAAACTATGGCTACACCTTC,CASSFTAGGNYGYTF
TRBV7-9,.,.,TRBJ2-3,TGTGCCAGCAGCCCCCCCGGGAGCACAGATACGCAGTATTTT,CASSPPGSTDTQYF
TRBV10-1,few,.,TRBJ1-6,TGCGCCAGCAGTGGATCCCTAAATTCACCCCTCCACTTT,CASSGSLNSPLHF
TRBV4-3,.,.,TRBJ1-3,TGCGCCAGCAGCCAAGATTTAGGGGCTGGAAACACCATATATTTT,CASSQDLGAGNTIYF
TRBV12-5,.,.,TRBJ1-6,TGTGCTAGTGGTTTGGATTTTACCGGGACCTATAATTCACCCCTCCACTTT,CASGLDFTGTYNSPLHF
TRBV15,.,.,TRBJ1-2,TGTGCCACCAGCAGAGATAAGGGGGCTAACTATGGCTACACCTTC,CATSRDKGANYGYTF
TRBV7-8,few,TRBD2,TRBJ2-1,TGTGCCAGCAGCAACCTAGCGGGGGGCCTGGATGAGCAGTTCTTC,CASSNLAGGLDEQFF
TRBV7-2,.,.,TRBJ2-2,TGTGCCAGCAGCTTAGGAGGGTTGGCCGGGGAGCTGTTTTTT,CASSLGGLAGELFF